This TCR beta chain was observed in a study of patients and donors after allogeneic stem cell transplantation. V was shortened by 3 bases and J by 7 bases, with 14 bases between the two germline ends. Per the germline V gene, CDR1 is KGHDR and CDR2 is SFDVKD. The CDR3 totals 14 residues. Via MiXCR, TCRdb re-called the RT-PCR reads, giving one row per CDR3 protein. The sample carries roughly 880,000 distinct CDR3 sequences, roughly 18% recorded once. This clonotype showed up many times. This clonotype originated in a human donor who was either an allogeneic HSCT recipient or a stem cell or donor lymphocyte infusion donor (not recorded which). It is not recorded whose cells these are; they may come from a transplant donor. The V gene is TRBV24-1, the J gene TRBJ1-2; D gene uncertain. Sequenced sample: blood, either unsorted or a sorted T cell fraction (not recorded which). The CDR3 DNA reads TGTGCCACCAGTGATCGATCCGGAGAATTTGGCTACACCTTC. Translation gives CATSDRSGEFGYTF.